The clone carrying this T cell receptor (beta chain) was detected only once. This sample was taken from a study of blood T cell repertoires in COVID-19. Study details: Material from acute and convalescent COVID-19 was sourced from the United States, Italy and Spain. T cells, B-cell-depleted T cells, or PBMCs supplied cDNA or gDNA.

Authors' processing steps: Cell counts per sample came from amplifying reference gene primers. Repertoires were generated with immunoSEQ multiplex PCR, while TCRdb's copy carries only in-frame clones and drops some. That table gives V, J and clone size, and the DNA gave D and trimming. The profile shows more than 95,000 clones, 84% of them singletons. CDR1 and CDR2 from the germline V gene are SGHNT and YYREEE (reference sequence). The CDR3 consists of 12 residues. V shed 1 base and J shed 4 bases, with 5 bases lying between them. The specimen was peripheral blood. This sequence joins TRBV5-4 and TRBJ2-5; D unclear. The receptor was derived from a human donor in a cohort sampled during active COVID-19. The CDR3 loop is CASSLPGETQYF. Written as DNA, the CDR3 is TGTGCCAGCAGCTTGCCGGGAGAGACCCAGTACTTC.